One sample yielded the 25 T cell receptor beta chains listed below, sequenced in a study of CD8+ T cells in alopecia areata. Stated treatment: oral pan-JAK inhibitor, 5-10 mg twice daily. TCR sequencing used cDNA made by reverse transcription of extracted RNA. The repertoire was sequenced with immunoSEQ multiplex PCR; TCRdb's copy has only in-frame clones and lacks some. The sample has hundreds of thousands of clones; roughly 63% are singletons. Material: CD4+ T cells sorted from blood, obtained at approximately week 52, from a patient treated with tofacitinib. Receptor source: a human donor with alopecia areata.

The V and J genes are TRBV11-1 and TRBJ2-3; no definite D call. Germline V gene sequence: CDR1 SGHAT, CDR2 FQDESV (reference sequence). V was trimmed by 5 bases and J by 2 bases, leaving 5 bases between them. The CDR3 has 12 residues. This CDR3 reads CASSEDTDTQYF. The CDR3 DNA sequence: TGTGCCAGCAGCGAGGACACAGATACGCAGTATTTT. Combining the CDR3 with reference TRBV11-1 and TRBJ2-3 gives the whole variable domain EAEVAQSPRYKITEKSQAVAFWCDPISGHATLYWYRQILGQGPELLVQFQDESVVDDSQLPKDRFSAERLKGVDSTLKIQPAELGDSAMYLCASSEDTDTQYFGPGTRLTVL.

The chain couples TRBV20-1 to TRBJ2-3; no reliable D call. Trimming took 5 bases from V and 5 from J, leaving 8 bases between them. Germline CDR1 and CDR2: DFQATT and SNEGSKA (reference sequence). The CDR3 is made up of 11 amino acids. The CDR3 DNA sequence: TGCAGTGCTGGCCATGGAGATACGCAGTATTTT. Translated: CSAGHGDTQYF.

This clone appeared a few times. This chain connects TRBV7-8 to TRBJ2-5, with a weak D call TRBD1 (7 bases). V was cut by 3 bases and J by 5 bases, with 16 bases left in between. CDR1 and CDR2 (germline): SGHVS, FQNEAQ. The CDR3 extends over 15 amino acids. CDR3 DNA: TGTGCCAGCAGCTTTGGACCAGGGGGAGGCGAGACCCAGTACTTC. It yields the protein CASSFGPGGGETQYF.

The chain links TRBV2 to TRBJ2-5; tentatively, D is TRBD1 (5 bases). This CDR3 contains 15 residues. Looked up from germline, CDR1 is SNHLY and CDR2 is FYNNEI. With 8 bases removed from V and 5 bases from J, the gap between germline ends came to 21 bases. The CDR3 region has the DNA TGTGCCAGCGGGGCCCAGATTTCGAACCGGGAGACCCAGTACTTC. The encoded protein is CASGAQISNRETQYF.

This clone was observed a single time. The V call is TRBV6-1, the J call TRBJ2-7; D might be TRBD2 (6 bases). The CDR3 sequence is 15 residues long. The germline V gene has CDR1 MNHNS and CDR2 SASEGT. V was shortened by 6 bases and J by 2 bases, with 17 bases between the two germline ends. The CDR3 sequence is CASREIESGAYEQYF. CDR3 bases: TGTGCCAGCAGGGAGATCGAGTCGGGGGCCTACGAGCAGTACTTC.

The rearrangement links TRBV6-6 to TRBJ2-1, with D unclear. The germline V and J ends were trimmed by 5 bases and 7 bases, with 3 bases remaining between them. This CDR3 has 10 amino acids. Germline loops: CDR1 MNHNY, CDR2 SVGAGI (reference sequence). The CDR3 nucleotides are TGTGCCAGCAGTCGTAATGAGCAGTTCTTC. Its protein product is CASSRNEQFF.

The table lists this clone with a few counts. The chain carries TRBV7-8 and TRBJ2-5, with D tentatively TRBD1 (7 bases). Trimming shortened V by 2 bases and J by 5 bases, and 15 bases separated the two germline ends. Germline loops: CDR1 SGHVS, CDR2 FQNEAQ. The CDR3 is 15 amino acids. The CDR3 coding sequence is TGTGCCAGCAGCTTAACACAGGGGAGGTGGGAGACCCAGTACTTC. As protein: CASSLTQGRWETQYF.

The V call is TRBV7-9, the J call TRBJ1-1, with TRBD1 matching 11 bases. With 5 bases clipped from V and 1 base from J, the junction kept 6 bases outside the gene matches. Germline CDR1 is SEHNR and CDR2 is FQNEAQ (reference sequence). The CDR3 contains 16 residues. The CDR3 region has the DNA TGTGCCAGCAGCCCAGCGGGGACAGGGGGGAACACTGAAGCTTTCTTT. This encodes CASSPAGTGGNTEAFF.

This clone was picked up a small number of times. J is TRBJ2-2 and V is TRBV7-3; 7 bases agree with TRBD1. Per the germline V gene, CDR1 is SGHTA and CDR2 is FQGTGA. The junction had 3 bases not matched to a gene; V was cut back by 3 bases and J by 2 bases. This CDR3 is built from 15 residues. CDR3 DNA: TGTGCCAGCAGCTTGGGACAGCAAAACACCGGGGAGCTGTTTTTT. As protein: CASSLGQQNTGELFF.

This sequence joins TRBV29-1 and TRBJ2-5; 9 bases fit TRBD2. Germline lookup yields CDR1 SQVTM and CDR2 ANQGSEA. Trimming at V came to 7 bases and at J to 4 bases, leaving 7 bases not matched to a gene. There are 13 residues in the CDR3. CDR3 protein: CSGAGGQGETQYF. The DNA for the CDR3 is TGCAGCGGAGCGGGGGGCCAAGGAGAGACCCAGTACTTC.

This clone has a handful of counts. The chain employs TRBV29-1 and TRBJ2-2, with D possibly TRBD2 on 5 matching bases. Germline V gene data show CDR1 as SQVTM and CDR2 as ANQGSEA. The CDR3 length is 12 residues. V was pared by 7 bases and J by 2 bases, with 8 bases between. The CDR3 nucleotides read TGCAGCGGGGAGCAAAACACCGGGGAGCTGTTTTTT. It translates to CSGEQNTGELFF.

This chain joins TRBV2 and TRBJ1-2; possible D gene TRBD1, 6 bases. CDR3 length: 13 amino acids. V shed 10 bases and J shed 0 bases, with 12 bases lying between them. CDR1 is SNHLY, CDR2 FYNNEI, per germline. CDR3 bases: TGTGCCACCCAACAGGGCGCTAACTATGGCTACACCTTC. Protein product: CATQQGANYGYTF.

Comments on this clone: The same CDR3 also results from other DNA sequences found in this sample. CDR3: CASSFSGQETQYF. For the CDR3, the DNA is TGTGCCAGCAGCTTCAGCGGACAAGAGACCCAGTACTTC. V gene TRBV11-2 combines with J gene TRBJ2-5; D may be TRBD2 (5 bases). Germline assignment: CDR1 SGHAT and CDR2 FQNNGV. The CDR3 spans 13 residues. The ends were cut back, 3 bases at V and 2 bases at J, with 7 bases in the middle.

The chain uses TRBV7-2 and TRBJ2-7; no clear D. Trimming removed 1 base from V and 4 bases from J, with 8 bases in between. CDR3 length equals 13 residues. Germline V gene data show CDR1 as SGHTA and CDR2 as FQGNSA. CDR3 protein: CASSLGQPYEQYF. In DNA form, the CDR3 reads TGTGCCAGCAGCTTAGGGCAGCCATACGAGCAGTACTTC.

With regard to this clone: Other DNA sequences in this sample translate to the same CDR3. The chain has TRBV29-1 and TRBJ1-1; TRBD1 aligns across 7 bases. Trimming removed 7 bases from V and 1 base from J; junction bases left unmatched: 6. The CDR3 sequence is 13 residues long. Germline CDR1 is SQVTM and CDR2 is ANQGSEA. The CDR3 region has the DNA TGCAGCGCAACCGGGACAGAGAACACTGAAGCTTTCTTT. Translation: CSATGTENTEAFF.

The chain employs TRBV18 and TRBJ1-6; possible D gene TRBD1, 6 bases. Germline-derived CDR1 and CDR2 are KGHSH and LQKENI. Trimming pared 3 bases from V and 8 bases from J, leaving 14 bases between. The CDR3 is 15 amino acids. The CDR3 is CASSPTGGFDSPLHF. CDR3 nucleotide sequence: TGTGCCAGCTCACCGACTGGGGGCTTTGATTCACCCCTCCACTTT.

V and J are TRBV27 and TRBJ2-5, with TRBD1 as a possible D gene (5 bases). Trimming took off 6 bases at V and 7 bases at J, with 15 bases between the two ends. CDR1 MNHEY and CDR2 SMNVEV come from the germline V gene (reference sequence). This CDR3 spans 13 amino acids. The CDR3 DNA reads as TGTGCCAGCAGGGATGAAGGGGAAGCGACCCAGTACTTC. Its translation: CASRDEGEATQYF.

The V and J genes are TRBV6-5 and TRBJ2-7; TRBD1 matches 9 bases. The ends lost 0 bases at V and 4 bases at J; junction bases unmatched: 1. Germline V gene sequence: CDR1 MNHEY, CDR2 SVGAGI. The CDR3 contains 14 residues. CDR3 region: CASSYSDRGYEQYF. The CDR3 DNA sequence: TGTGCCAGCAGTTACTCGGACAGGGGTTACGAGCAGTACTTC.

About this clone itself: The same CDR3 can be traced to other DNA sequences in this sample. The CDR3 coding sequence is TGTGCCAGCAGCCAGGGGGACAGCCAAGAGACCCAGTACTTC. Translated: CASSQGDSQETQYF. This chain uses TRBV4-2 with TRBJ2-5; TRBD1 aligns across 7 bases. This CDR3 has 14 residues. Trimming removed 3 bases from V and 1 base from J; junction bases left unmatched: 2. Germline CDR1 reads LGHNA; CDR2 reads YNFKEQ.

J is TRBJ2-7 and V is TRBV4-2, with 9 bases fitting TRBD2. Germline lookup yields CDR1 LGHNA and CDR2 YNFKEQ. This CDR3 is 19 amino acids long. V was pared by 5 bases and J by 0 bases, with 17 bases of the junction left unmatched. The CDR3 sequence is CASSSAFPKRGESSYEQYF. Written as DNA, the CDR3 is TGTGCCAGCAGCTCAGCCTTCCCTAAGCGGGGGGAGAGCTCCTACGAGCAGTACTTC.

The chain has TRBV2 and TRBJ1-6; TRBD1 matches at 7 bases. This CDR3 is 13 amino acids long. Per the germline V gene, CDR1 is SNHLY and CDR2 is FYNNEI. J lost 8 bases, V lost 4 bases, and 2 bases had no gene match. As DNA, the CDR3 is TGTGCCAGCAGTGGACAGGGTGATTCACCCCTCCACTTT. The encoded protein is CASSGQGDSPLHF.

The sample holds a few counts of this clone. The chain links TRBV29-1 to TRBJ1-1; D uncertain. The V end lost 6 bases, the J end lost 4 bases, and 12 bases lay between the germline ends. The CDR3 totals 12 residues. The germline CDR1 and CDR2 sequences are SQVTM and ANQGSEA. CDR3 in DNA: TGCAGCGTCGCTATTTGGGGCACTGAAGCTTTCTTT. Translating it yields CSVAIWGTEAFF.

The chain recombines TRBV4-1 with TRBJ1-3; D not resolved. The CDR3 loop spans 15 amino acids. Trimming took off 4 bases at V and 4 bases at J, with 14 bases between the two ends. Germline CDR1 and CDR2: MGHRA and YSYEKL. This CDR3 is CASSPRSRPGNTIYF. The CDR3 DNA sequence: TGCGCCAGCAGCCCGCGGAGCAGGCCCGGAAACACCATATATTTT.

This clone was observed a single time. The CDR3 DNA is TGTGCCAGCAAGCCGGGACTAGCGGGGGCGAGAAGGACAGATACGCAGTATTTT. The encoded protein is CASKPGLAGARRTDTQYF. The rearrangement joins TRBV11-2 to TRBJ2-3; the match to TRBD2 covers 14 bases. The germline gives CDR1 SGHAT, CDR2 FQNNGV. The junction had 12 bases not matched to a gene; V was cut back by 7 bases and J by 3 bases. The CDR3 runs to 18 residues.

This clone was counted a few times. The chain combines TRBV6-5 with TRBJ2-7; D possibly corresponds to TRBD2 (5 bases). CDR3 length: 16 amino acids. Germline V gene lookup returns CDR1 MNHEY and CDR2 SVGAGI. V was pared by 0 bases and J by 3 bases, with 15 bases between. The CDR3 coding sequence is TGTGCCAGCAGTTACTCAAGCCTCGGACTTCGCTACGAGCAGTACTTC. It encodes CASSYSSLGLRYEQYF.